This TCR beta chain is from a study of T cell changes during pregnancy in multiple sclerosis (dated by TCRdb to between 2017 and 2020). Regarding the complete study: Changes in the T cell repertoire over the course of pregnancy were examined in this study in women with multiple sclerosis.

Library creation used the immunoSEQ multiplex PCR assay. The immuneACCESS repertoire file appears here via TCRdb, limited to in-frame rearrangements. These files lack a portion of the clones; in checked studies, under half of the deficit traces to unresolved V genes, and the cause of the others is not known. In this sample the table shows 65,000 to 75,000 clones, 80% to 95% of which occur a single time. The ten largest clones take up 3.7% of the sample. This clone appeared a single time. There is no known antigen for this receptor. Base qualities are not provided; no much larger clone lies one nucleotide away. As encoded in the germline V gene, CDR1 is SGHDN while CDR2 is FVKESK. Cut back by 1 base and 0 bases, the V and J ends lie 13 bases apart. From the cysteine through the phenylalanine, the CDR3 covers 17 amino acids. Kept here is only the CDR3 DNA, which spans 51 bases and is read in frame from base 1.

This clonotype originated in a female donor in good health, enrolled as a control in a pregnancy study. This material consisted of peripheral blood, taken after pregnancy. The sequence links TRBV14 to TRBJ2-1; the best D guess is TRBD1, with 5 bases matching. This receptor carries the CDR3 CASSQGVGASSYNEQFF. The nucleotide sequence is TGTGCCAGCAGCCAAGGGGTTGGGGCTAGCTCCTACAATGAGCAGTTCTTC.